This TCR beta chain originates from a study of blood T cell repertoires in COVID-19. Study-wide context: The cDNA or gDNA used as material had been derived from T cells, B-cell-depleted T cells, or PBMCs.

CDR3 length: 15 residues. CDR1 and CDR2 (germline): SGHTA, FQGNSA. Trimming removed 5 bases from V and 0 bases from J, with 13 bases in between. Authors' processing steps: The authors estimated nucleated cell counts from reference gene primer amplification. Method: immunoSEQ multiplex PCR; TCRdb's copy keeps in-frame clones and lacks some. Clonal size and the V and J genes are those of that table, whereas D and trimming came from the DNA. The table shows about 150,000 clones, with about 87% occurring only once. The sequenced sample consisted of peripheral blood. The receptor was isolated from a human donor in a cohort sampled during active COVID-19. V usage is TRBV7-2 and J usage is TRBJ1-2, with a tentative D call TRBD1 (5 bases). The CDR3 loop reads CASSRSSTANYGYTF. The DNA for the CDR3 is TGTGCCAGCAGCCGCTCCTCGACAGCTAACTATGGCTACACCTTC.